The rows below give T cell receptor beta chains drawn from one sample of a study of T cell clusters in autoimmune cytopenias. Using the multiplex PCR reads, TCRdb records one entry per CDR3 protein without DNA. Its table records 6,500 to 8,500 distinct CDR3 sequences. The specimen was peripheral blood. The receptors shown here come from a human donor with an autoimmune cytopenia or autoimmune hepatitis (not recorded which). The CDR3 runs from the conserved cysteine through the conserved F or W. Rows give clone size only sometimes, using once, few, many, or a class for an expanded clone.

15 | NA | TRBJ1-1 | TRBV5-1 | CASSLRTDMNTEAFF
17 | NA | TRBJ2-7 | TRBV30 | CAWSGLAGGQVPYEQYF
18 | NA | TRBJ2-4 | TRBV19 | CASSLGQGALPSKNIQYF
14 | medium-sized | TRBJ1-6 | TRBV19 | CASSTGQGSSPLHF
12 | NA | TRBJ1-1 | TRBV12-3/TRBV12-4 | CASSLDRIEAFF
15 | NA | TRBJ2-1 | TRBV29-1 | CSALTSGGAGNEQFF
13 | medium-sized | TRBJ1-6 | TRBV5-4 | CASSLQGTSPLHF
13 | NA | TRBJ1-2 | TRBV27 | CASNLGGRQGYTF
13 | medium-sized | TRBJ1-3 | TRBV6-5 | CASSASSGNTIYF
18 | NA | TRBJ2-2 | TRBV27 | CASSLHLPRDRGSGELFF
14 | NA | TRBJ1-4 | TRBV6-6 | CASSTGGPNEKLFF
12 | medium-sized | TRBJ2-1 | TRBV19 | CASSKGFNEQFF
14 | NA | TRBJ2-5 | TRBV7-2 | CASSLRGAGYEQYF
15 | NA | TRBJ2-7 | TRBV10-3 | CAISDNAAGSYEQYF
14 | NA | TRBJ1-2 | TRBV5-6 | CASSLWVSLYGYTF
12 | NA | TRBJ1-3 | TRBV6-1 | CASGVSGNTIYF
16 | NA | TRBJ1-3 | TRBV6-1 | CASSAGPPKNGNTIYF
13 | medium-sized | TRBJ2-1 | TRBV6-5 | CASSYDGVSEQFF
14 | medium-sized | TRBJ1-2 | TRBV4-1 | CARPFWARHYGYTF
14 | NA | TRBJ2-2 | TRBV7-9 | CASSLFQGTGELFF
12 | NA | TRBJ1-1 | TRBV5-4 | CASSFSTERAFF
17 | medium-sized | TRBJ2-1 | TRBV19 | CASSPSTSGATYNEQFF
12 | medium-sized | TRBJ2-2 | TRBV6-5 | CASSYPGRELFF
13 | NA | TRBJ1-1 | TRBV6-5 | CASSTQGAHEAFF
17 | medium-sized | TRBJ2-7 | TRBV6-1 | CASSIKTGQGVTYEQYF